The rows below give T cell receptor beta chains drawn from one sample of a study of technical replicates of blood from a handful of donors. Sequencing was performed with immunoSEQ multiplex PCR; in TCRdb, only in-frame clones are kept and a portion is missing. Of 70,000 to 95,000 clones listed, 95% to 98% are singletons. Sequencing input: T cells isolated from PBMCs. Receptors were obtained from a human donor in good health. CDR3s include the opening cysteine and the closing phenylalanine or tryptophan. A D gene is named only where the DNA matches it firmly. Clone size is stated in some rows and not others, as once, few, many or a class when expanded.

D gene | clone size | J gene | V gene | CDR3 protein | CDR3 DNA
TRBD1 | . | TRBJ1-6 | TRBV13 | CASSLGDRVGSPLHF | TGTGCCAGCAGCTTAGGGGACAGGGTCGGATCACCCCTCCACTTT
TRBD1 | . | TRBJ2-5 | TRBV5-1 | CASSEGTGRSETQYF | TGCGCCAGCAGCGAGGGGACAGGGAGGTCGGAGACCCAGTACTTC
TRBD2 | . | TRBJ2-1 | TRBV7-8 | CASSLILAGGIVQFF | TGTGCCAGCAGCTTAATACTAGCGGGGGGCATTGTGCAGTTCTTC
. | . | TRBJ2-7 | TRBV7-8 | CASSPRQANEQYF | TGTGCCAGCAGCCCGAGACAAGCTAACGAGCAGTACTTC
. | . | TRBJ2-7 | TRBV11-2 | CASSISYEQYF | TGTGCCAGCAGCATATCCTACGAGCAGTACTTC
TRBD2 | . | TRBJ2-1 | TRBV7-9 | CASSSPGTSMNEQFF | TGTGCCAGCAGCTCTCCCGGGACTAGTATGAATGAGCAGTTCTTC
. | . | TRBJ2-3 | TRBV7-2 | CASSLVRERHSDTQYF | TGTGCCAGCAGCTTAGTTCGGGAGAGGCATTCAGATACGCAGTATTTT
TRBD1 | once | TRBJ2-1 | TRBV7-2 | CASIRSGQGTDEQFF | TGTGCCAGCATCCGGTCGGGACAGGGGACCGATGAGCAGTTCTTC
. | . | TRBJ2-7 | TRBV6-5 | CASIPQGSNEQYF | TGTGCCAGCATTCCCCAGGGGAGCAACGAGCAGTACTTC
. | . | TRBJ1-3 | TRBV19 | CASSIDTGRNTIYF | TGTGCCAGTAGTATAGACACAGGGCGGAACACCATATATTTT
. | . | TRBJ2-3 | TRBV28 | CASSSPGADTQYF | TGTGCCAGCAGTTCCCCAGGGGCAGATACGCAGTATTTT
. | . | TRBJ1-2 | TRBV5-5 | CASSLRGANYGYTF | TGTGCCAGCAGCTTACGGGGGGCTAACTATGGCTACACCTTC
. | . | TRBJ2-7 | TRBV28 | CASSLTPSYEQYF | TGTGCCAGCAGTCTTACTCCCTCCTACGAGCAGTACTTC
. | . | TRBJ2-7 | TRBV6-1 | CASSEEKGIGNEQYF | TGTGCCAGCAGTGAAGAGAAGGGGATAGGGAACGAGCAGTACTTC
TRBD1 | . | TRBJ2-5 | TRBV18 | CASSPVQGASLETQYF | TGTGCCAGCTCACCAGTTCAGGGGGCCTCCCTAGAGACCCAGTACTTC
TRBD2 | . | TRBJ2-7 | TRBV6-5 | CASSYSRLAGENEQYF | TGTGCCAGCAGTTACTCGAGACTAGCGGGAGAAAACGAGCAGTACTTC
. | . | TRBJ2-6 | TRBV5-1 | CASSRRQSSGANVLTF | TGCGCCAGCAGCCGTCGACAGAGCTCTGGGGCCAACGTCCTGACTTTC
TRBD2 | . | TRBJ2-2 | TRBV4-1 | CASRRLAGTGELFF | TGCGCCAGCAGACGACTAGCGGGCACCGGGGAGCTGTTTTTT
TRBD1 | . | TRBJ2-7 | TRBV2 | CASRRDRGLVQYF | TGTGCCAGCAGGCGGGACAGGGGGCTAGTGCAGTACTTC
. | few | TRBJ1-5 | TRBV30 | CAWSVAGDQPQHF | TGTGCCTGGAGTGTTGCAGGGGATCAGCCCCAGCATTTT
. | . | TRBJ2-7 | TRBV6-5 | CASSYGPLDEQYF | TGTGCCAGCAGTTACGGGCCCCTTGACGAGCAGTACTTC
. | . | TRBJ1-2 | TRBV20-1 | CSAVTGYGYTF | TGCAGTGCAGTGACAGGCTATGGCTACACCTTC
TRBD1 | . | TRBJ1-2 | TRBV15 | CATRPGQSNNYGYTF | TGTGCCACCAGGCCGGGACAGTCGAATAACTATGGCTACACCTTC
. | . | TRBJ1-2 | TRBV5-1 | CASSWRDGGYTF | TGCGCCAGCAGCTGGAGGGACGGTGGCTACACCTTC
TRBD1 | . | TRBJ1-1 | TRBV7-3 | CASSLTGQGDTEAFF | TGTGCCAGCAGCTTAACGGGACAGGGGGACACTGAAGCTTTCTTT
TRBD1 | . | TRBJ1-4 | TRBV19 | CASSGTGREKLFF | TGTGCCAGTAGTGGGACAGGGAGGGAAAAACTGTTTTTT
. | . | TRBJ2-7 | TRBV5-1 | CASSLASDGTYEQYF | TGCGCCAGCAGCTTGGCATCTGACGGGACCTACGAGCAGTACTTC
. | . | TRBJ1-1 | TRBV5-1 | CASSEYTITGMSNTEAFF | TGCGCCAGCAGCGAATATACAATAACAGGGATGTCGAACACTGAAGCTTTCTTT
. | . | TRBJ1-1 | TRBV4-1 | CASSQDRIGNTEAFF | TGCGCCAGCAGCCAAGACAGGATAGGGAACACTGAAGCTTTCTTT
. | . | TRBJ2-6 | TRBV10-3 | CAISSSGPSSGANVLTF | TGTGCCATCAGTAGCAGCGGACCGTCCTCTGGGGCCAACGTCCTGACTTTC
TRBD1 | . | TRBJ2-3 | TRBV5-5 | CASSRQGTEGTDTQYF | TGTGCCAGCAGCAGACAGGGGACAGAAGGCACAGATACGCAGTATTTT
. | . | TRBJ1-1 | TRBV13 | CASRDTLNTEAFF | TGTGCCAGCAGGGACACCTTGAACACTGAAGCTTTCTTT
TRBD2 | . | TRBJ2-7 | TRBV5-4 | CASSLNGGYYEQYF | TGTGCCAGCAGCTTGAACGGGGGGTATTACGAGCAGTACTTC
. | . | TRBJ2-7 | TRBV14 | CASSQFQGKGSYEQYF | TGTGCCAGCAGCCAATTCCAGGGTAAAGGCTCCTACGAGCAGTACTTC
TRBD2 | . | TRBJ2-5 | TRBV2 | CASSEGLIVLAGGPETQYF | TGTGCCAGCAGTGAAGGGTTAATAGTACTAGCGGGGGGCCCAGAGACCCAGTACTTC
TRBD1 | . | TRBJ2-4 | TRBV18 | CASSLPPGQGLISNIQYF | TGTGCCAGCTCACTACCGCCGGGACAGGGGCTAATCTCAAACATTCAGTACTTC